The rows below give T cell receptor beta chains drawn from one sample of a study of blood T cell repertoires in COVID-19. Sequencing used immunoSEQ multiplex PCR; TCRdb keeps in-frame clones, though not all of them. The data hold around 100,000 clones, with less than 90% observed a single time. The source material was peripheral blood. These receptors were taken from a man aged 25 to 40 in a cohort sampled during active COVID-19. The CDR3 runs from the conserved cysteine through the conserved F or W. The D gene is left open where the match is weak. Size is omitted from some rows. Given values are once, few, many or a class for expanded clones.

14	TRBV18	-	TRBJ1-6	TRBD1	TGTGCCAGCTCACCCGGGACAGGGGATTCACCCCTCCACTTT	CASSPGTGDSPLHF
15	TRBV2	-	TRBJ1-5	-	TGTGCCAGCAGTCGGGACCTCAGGGAGGATCAGCCCCAGCATTTT	CASSRDLREDQPQHF
18	TRBV27	-	TRBJ2-2	TRBD2	TGTGCCAGCACCAAGACACCGGGACTACCCGGAGGGGCCGGGGAGCTGTTTTTT	CASTKTPGLPGGAGELFF
16	TRBV13	once	TRBJ1-4	-	TGTGCCAGCAGACAGGCCCTGTATGCAACTAATGAAAAACTGTTTTTT	CASRQALYATNEKLFF
16	TRBV5-1	-	TRBJ2-5	TRBD2	TGCGCCAGCAAACTGACTAGCGGGGGCCCCCAAGAGACCCAGTACTTC	CASKLTSGGPQETQYF
15	TRBV10-3	-	TRBJ2-2	TRBD1	TGTGCCATCAGTCCCGGGACAGGGGGCCTCGGGGAGCTGTTTTTT	CAISPGTGGLGELFF
16	TRBV5-3	-	TRBJ2-1	TRBD2	TGTGCCAGAAGCTTGGGCGTGACTAGCGGGAACAATGAGCAGTTCTTC	CARSLGVTSGNNEQFF
16	TRBV6-1	-	TRBJ2-3	-	TGTGCCAGCAGTGAAAGAGGACTACAGCCCACAGATACGCAGTATTTT	CASSERGLQPTDTQYF
14	TRBV6-5	-	TRBJ1-4	TRBD1	TGTGCCAGCATTAGGACAGGTAGTAATGAAAAACTGTTTTTT	CASIRTGSNEKLFF
13	TRBV19	-	TRBJ1-1	-	TGTGCCAGTAGATGGACGGAGGACACTGAAGCTTTCTTT	CASRWTEDTEAFF
15	TRBV3-1/TRBV3-2	-	TRBJ2-2	-	TGTGCCAGCAGCCAAGATGTATCCAGGGTTGGGGAGCTGTTTTTT	CASSQDVSRVGELFF
14	TRBV2	-	TRBJ1-1	TRBD1	TGTGCCAGCAGTGCCGACAGGGGGCAAACTGAAGCTTTCTTT	CASSADRGQTEAFF
15	TRBV2	-	TRBJ1-1	-	TGTGCCAGCAGGAAGGAAACGAAAGAGGGCACTGAAGCTTTCTTT	CASRKETKEGTEAFF
14	TRBV7-2	-	TRBJ2-5	-	TGTGCCAGCAGCCGTGGACAGACCCAAGAGACCCAGTACTTC	CASSRGQTQETQYF
14	TRBV18	once	TRBJ2-7	TRBD1	TGTGCCAGCTCACCACGGACAGGGGTCAACGAGCAGTACTTC	CASSPRTGVNEQYF
14	TRBV5-6	-	TRBJ1-6	TRBD1	TGTGCCAGCAGCTCGGGACAGGGAAATTCACCCCTCCACTTT	CASSSGQGNSPLHF
15	TRBV13	few	TRBJ2-1	TRBD2	TGTGCCAGCAGCTCGGGACTAGTAGGTTACGATGAGCAGTTCTTC	CASSSGLVGYDEQFF
15	TRBV29-1	-	TRBJ2-7	-	TGCAGCGTTGATCTCTCGGGGGTGGGCACCTACGAGCAGTACTTC	CSVDLSGVGTYEQYF
17	TRBV9	-	TRBJ1-1	-	TGTGCCAGCAGCGTAGCTCACGGGGGGCTCAAGGACACTGAAGCTTTCTTT	CASSVAHGGLKDTEAFF
16	TRBV3-1/TRBV3-2	-	TRBJ1-6	-	TGTGCCAGCAGCCAAGGTACAAAGATCTATAATTCACCCCTCCACTTT	CASSQGTKIYNSPLHF